These T cell receptor beta chains were read from a single sample in a study of cytomegalovirus exposure and HLA in healthy donors. This table comes from immunoSEQ multiplex PCR, and its TCRdb copy is limited to in-frame clones, with some not included. The sample includes about 140,000 clones, roughly 76% seen only once; the top ten take under 4.5%. The sequencing sample was made of PBMCs. Source of these receptors: a man aged 18-30 years in good health and CMV-seronegative. Each CDR3 is given with its conserved first and last residue. The order of the fields is J gene, V gene, CDR3 protein.

J: TRBJ2-6
V: TRBV5-1
CDR3: CASSFIFTGALSGANVLTF

J: TRBJ1-5
V: TRBV19
CDR3: CASTSLGGANQPQHF

J: TRBJ2-1
V: TRBV7-2
CDR3: CASSLSLAGVGEQFF

J: TRBJ2-7
V: TRBV29-1
CDR3: CSGGASGRRNEQYF

J: TRBJ1-4
V: TRBV2
CDR3: CASSDGQGATNEKLFF

J: TRBJ2-1
V: TRBV7-2
CDR3: CASSSQTGTGYNEQFF

J: TRBJ2-7
V: TRBV2
CDR3: CASIPGPSYPEQYF

J: TRBJ1-1
V: TRBV6-5
CDR3: CASSYGRKNTEAFF

J: TRBJ1-2
V: TRBV5-4
CDR3: CASSLDRGNYGYTF

J: TRBJ2-1
V: TRBV4-2
CDR3: CASSERTSGSDNEQFF

J: TRBJ2-7
V: TRBV27
CDR3: CASSTTSGTAYEQYF

J: TRBJ2-7
V: TRBV7-3
CDR3: CASSLIGDRDGEQYF

J: TRBJ1-3
V: TRBV7-6
CDR3: CASSPGQIFSGNTIYF

J: TRBJ2-2
V: TRBV7-3
CDR3: CASSLGSEPHLGELFF

J: TRBJ2-7
V: TRBV14
CDR3: CASSQTMRGTYEQYF

J: TRBJ2-7
V: TRBV5-1
CDR3: CASSSDTYEQYF

J: TRBJ2-3
V: TRBV2
CDR3: CASSERLGSTDTQYF

J: TRBJ2-1
V: TRBV4-1
CDR3: CASSQLLAGVPHEQFF

J: TRBJ2-7
V: TRBV6-5
CDR3: CASSYYGGSYEQYF

J: TRBJ1-1
V: TRBV6-5
CDR3: CASSYGTGGFNTEAFF

J: TRBJ1-2
V: TRBV5-1
CDR3: CASSSGVDYGYTF

J: TRBJ1-1
V: TRBV7-6
CDR3: CASSLEPIGGRVATEAFF

J: TRBJ2-4
V: TRBV29-1
CDR3: CSAVAKNIQYF

J: TRBJ2-7
V: TRBV19
CDR3: CASSSAGDYEQYF

J: NA
V: TRBV6-5
CDR3: CASSYLGTGPYEQYF

J: TRBJ1-2
V: TRBV9
CDR3: CASSRDRNYGYTF

J: TRBJ2-3
V: TRBV7-9
CDR3: CASIPRSGGADADTQYF

J: TRBJ1-1
V: TRBV29-1
CDR3: CSFRTGDTEAFF

J: TRBJ1-1
V: TRBV5-4
CDR3: CASSFDRGNTEAFF

J: TRBJ1-3
V: TRBV5-1
CDR3: CASSLAGLSGNTIYF

J: TRBJ2-3
V: TRBV5-1
CDR3: CASSLGGYVLGIDTQYF

J: TRBJ1-1
V: TRBV5-5
CDR3: CASSHLGQRTEAFF

J: TRBJ1-4
V: TRBV7-2
CDR3: CASRPGTGLEKLFF

J: TRBJ2-1
V: TRBV5-4
CDR3: CASSLEGNNEQFF

J: TRBJ2-7
V: TRBV5-4
CDR3: CASSLVAGASYEQYF

J: TRBJ2-7
V: TRBV28
CDR3: CASTVGGDWSYEQYF

J: TRBJ1-2
V: TRBV7-9
CDR3: CASSLGLGGYTF

J: TRBJ2-7
V: TRBV5-1
CDR3: CASSIGTGDYEQYF

J: TRBJ1-1
V: TRBV28
CDR3: CASARDSMNTEAFF

J: TRBJ2-7
V: TRBV4-1
CDR3: CASSFVPSLDNSYEQYF

J: NA
V: TRBV6-5
CDR3: CASSPLQGRGYEQYF

J: TRBJ2-2
V: TRBV2
CDR3: CASRRVLAGDGELFF

J: TRBJ2-5
V: TRBV27
CDR3: CASSLSYQETQYF

J: TRBJ1-6
V: TRBV21-1
CDR3: CASSPPDIEYSPLHF

J: TRBJ2-3
V: TRBV30
CDR3: CAWTNYAGTSTDTQYF

J: TRBJ1-2
V: TRBV6-5
CDR3: CASSYTTGTNYGYTF

J: TRBJ1-2
V: TRBV6-5
CDR3: CASSYTRTVYGYTF

J: TRBJ1-1
V: TRBV6-1
CDR3: CASRSERNTEAFF

J: TRBJ2-7
V: TRBV6-5
CDR3: CASSLGLATYEQYF

J: TRBJ2-3
V: TRBV6-5
CDR3: CATSRDRGSDTQYF

J: TRBJ1-1
V: TRBV10-1
CDR3: CAGSESREANTEAFF

J: TRBJ1-6
V: TRBV6-5
CDR3: CASSYSRGVYNSPLHF

J: TRBJ2-2
V: TRBV19
CDR3: CATGSGGRSTGELFF

J: TRBJ2-7
V: TRBV13
CDR3: CASSLPLREQYF

J: TRBJ1-2
V: TRBV25-1
CDR3: CASSARDRGDYGYTF